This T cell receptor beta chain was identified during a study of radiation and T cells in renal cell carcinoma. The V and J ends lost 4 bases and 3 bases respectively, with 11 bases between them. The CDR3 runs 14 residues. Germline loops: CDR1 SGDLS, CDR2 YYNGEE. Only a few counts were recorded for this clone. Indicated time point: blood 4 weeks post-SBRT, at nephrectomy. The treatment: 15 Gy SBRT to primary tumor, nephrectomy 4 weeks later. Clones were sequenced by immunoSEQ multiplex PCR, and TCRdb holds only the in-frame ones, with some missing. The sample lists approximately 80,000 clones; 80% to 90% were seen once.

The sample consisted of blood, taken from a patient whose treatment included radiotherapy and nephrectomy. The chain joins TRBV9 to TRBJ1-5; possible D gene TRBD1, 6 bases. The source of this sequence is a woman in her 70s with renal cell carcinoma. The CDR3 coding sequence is TGTGCCAGCAGCCAGGGGCAGAACAATCAGCCCCAGCATTTT. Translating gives CASSQGQNNQPQHF. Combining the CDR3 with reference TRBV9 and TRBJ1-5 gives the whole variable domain DSGVTQTPKHLITATGQRVTLRCSPRSGDLSVYWYQQSLDQGLQFLIQYYNGEERAKGNILERFSAQQFPDLHSELNLSSLELGDSALYFCASSQGQNNQPQHFGDGTRLSIL.